Reported below is one T cell receptor (beta chain). This clonotype was seen ten or more times. No antigen is known for it. Per-base qualities were not stored, and no clone one base away is much larger. From the germline V gene, CDR1 is SGDLS and CDR2 is YYNGEE. There are 15 amino acids in the CDR3, from cysteine to phenylalanine inclusive. The retained sequence is limited to the CDR3, 45 bases, with the frame set at the first base. V loses 0 bases at its end and J loses 6 bases; junction bases beyond the gene matches: 6. The donors were roughly 40 Caucasian individuals from Russia, aged roughly 6 to 100 years, who were systemically healthy. Around 9.9 milliliters of peripheral blood were collected from each donor into EDTA-treated Vacutainer tubes. Ficoll-Paque density-gradient centrifugation was used to isolate PBMCs, with at least 6 million per sample. Total RNA, at least 5.5 micrograms per sample, was extracted from PBMCs with Trizol reagent. The percentages of naive CD45RAhigh/CD27high T cells were determined by flow cytometry on a PBMC aliquot from every donor.

The library was generated by 5' RACE. Sequencing was performed on an Illumina HiSeq 2500. A second about 6 to 11 cycle PCR used a sample-barcoded 5' primer and a J-beta primer mix. Each TCR beta cDNA molecule received a unique molecular identifier from a template-switch 5' adaptor carrying 12 random nucleotides. Each sample yielded at least 3 million CDR3-containing paired-end reads. First-strand cDNA synthesis was performed from all RNA using the Mint cDNA synthesis kit, with priming by a TRBC-specific oligonucleotide. Following uracil-DNA glycosylase treatment, all cDNA underwent a first 18-cycle PCR with the universal primers M1SS and BC2_uni_R. On the study's bioinformatics: For normalization, 1 million high-quality reads, each with a distinct molecular identifier, were randomly selected from each sample. Instead of being binned into consensus sequences, reads with shared molecular identifiers were discarded. CDR3 identification, clonotype clustering and error correction used MiTCR with a Q25 quality threshold and the strictest error-elimination algorithm. A nonparametric unseen species model with Euler transformation was used to estimate a lower bound on total TCR beta diversity. TCRdb reprocessing: public reads trimmed at Q25 with fastp, clones called with MiXCR, in-frame beta chains kept. Identical CDR3 protein sequences are pooled into one entry, listed with their most common genes and DNA. TCRdb, not the original authors, processed these V and J calls. The sample table holds about 700,000 distinct CDR3 sequences, of which about 32% were seen once. The ten largest clones take up approximately 15% of the sample.

The sample belongs to a study of blood T cells in healthy people across ages (dated by TCRdb to about 2015). In the study overall: In model experiments, roughly one uniquely barcoded TCR beta cDNA molecule per two T cells was captured by template switching. Age-related changes in TCR beta repertoire diversity were measured in the study by deep sequencing normalized with unique cDNA molecular identifiers. For two donors (one aged 18 to 29 and one aged 80 or older), the study analyzed two additional independent replicas of 1 million unique cDNA reads from the same blood draw. The donors were divided into four age groups: young (average approximately 17 years), middle-aged (roughly 42), aged (about 61) and long-lived (roughly 82). Donors of different ages were randomly distributed across sequencing lanes to avoid experimental bias. Study-wide findings and limitations: Because donor CMV infection status was unknown, age-related changes in expanded clonotypes were potentially confounded. Conclusive comparison of naive and antigen-experienced compartments was prevented by the profiling of bulk unsorted PBMCs. A strong correlation was found between observed TCR beta diversity and the percentage of naive T cells measured by flow cytometry. Compared with the aged group, the long-lived group had more naive CD4+ T cells, fewer expanded clones and increased TCR diversity, a pattern suggesting age selection. Observed TCR beta diversity per million T cells fell roughly linearly with age, and a significant reduction was already apparent by age approximately 41. Estimates of total diversity based on one million sequenced T cells were considered lower bounds and underestimates.

Input material: blood. The chain couples TRBV9 to TRBJ1-2; 9 junctional bases match TRBD1. This receptor was taken from a woman aged 80 or over in good health. Donor details come from another sample of the same person, matched by shared clones. The CDR3 corresponds to CASSVAQTGGDGYTF. In nucleotides, the sequence is TGTGCCAGCAGCGTAGCCCAGACAGGGGGGGATGGCTACACCTTC.